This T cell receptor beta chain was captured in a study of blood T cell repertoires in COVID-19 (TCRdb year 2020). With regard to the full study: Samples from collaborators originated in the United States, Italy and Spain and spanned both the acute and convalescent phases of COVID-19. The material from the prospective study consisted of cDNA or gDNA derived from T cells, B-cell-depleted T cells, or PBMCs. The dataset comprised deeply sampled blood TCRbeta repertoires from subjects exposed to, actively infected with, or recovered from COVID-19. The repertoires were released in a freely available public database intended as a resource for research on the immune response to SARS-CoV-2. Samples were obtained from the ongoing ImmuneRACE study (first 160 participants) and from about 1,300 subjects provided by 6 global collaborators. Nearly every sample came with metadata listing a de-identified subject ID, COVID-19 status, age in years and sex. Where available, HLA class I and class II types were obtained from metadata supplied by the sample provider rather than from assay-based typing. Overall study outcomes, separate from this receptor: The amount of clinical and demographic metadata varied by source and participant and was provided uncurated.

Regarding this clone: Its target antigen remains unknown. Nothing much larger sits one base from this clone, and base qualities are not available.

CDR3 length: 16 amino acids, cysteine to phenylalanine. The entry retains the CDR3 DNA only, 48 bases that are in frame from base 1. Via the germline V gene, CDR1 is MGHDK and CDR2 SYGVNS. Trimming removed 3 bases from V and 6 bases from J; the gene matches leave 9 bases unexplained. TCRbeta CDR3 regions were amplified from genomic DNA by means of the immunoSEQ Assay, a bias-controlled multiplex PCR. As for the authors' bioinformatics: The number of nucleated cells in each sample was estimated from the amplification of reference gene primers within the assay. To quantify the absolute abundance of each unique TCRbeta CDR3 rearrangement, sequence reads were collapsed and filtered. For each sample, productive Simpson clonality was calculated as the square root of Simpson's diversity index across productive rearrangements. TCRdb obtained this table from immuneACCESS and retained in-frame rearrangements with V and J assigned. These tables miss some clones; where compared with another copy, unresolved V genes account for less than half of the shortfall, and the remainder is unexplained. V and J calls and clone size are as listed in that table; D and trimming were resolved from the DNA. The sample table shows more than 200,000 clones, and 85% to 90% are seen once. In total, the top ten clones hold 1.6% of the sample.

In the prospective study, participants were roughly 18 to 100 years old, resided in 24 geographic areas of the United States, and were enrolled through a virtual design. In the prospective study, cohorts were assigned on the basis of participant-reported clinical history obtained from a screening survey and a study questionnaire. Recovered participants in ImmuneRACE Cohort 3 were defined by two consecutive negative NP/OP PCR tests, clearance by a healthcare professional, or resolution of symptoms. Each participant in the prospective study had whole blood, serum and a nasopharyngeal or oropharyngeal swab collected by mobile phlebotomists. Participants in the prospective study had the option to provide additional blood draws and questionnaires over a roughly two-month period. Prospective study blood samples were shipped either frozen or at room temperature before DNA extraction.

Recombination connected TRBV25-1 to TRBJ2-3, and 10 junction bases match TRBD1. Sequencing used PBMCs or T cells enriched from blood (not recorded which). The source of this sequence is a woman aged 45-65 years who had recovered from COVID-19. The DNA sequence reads TGTGCCAGCAGTGACCCGGGACAGGGGAGCCAGGATACGCAGTATTTT. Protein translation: CASSDPGQGSQDTQYF.